Sequencing of this T cell receptor (beta chain) was carried out in a study of control samples from healthy donors and cancer patients. Germline-derived CDR1 and CDR2 are SNHLY and FYNNEI. V was clipped by 5 bases and J by 3 bases; unmatched bases: 3. The CDR3 length is 14 residues. Only one count was recorded for this clone. This table comes from immunoSEQ multiplex PCR, and its TCRdb copy is limited to in-frame clones, with some not included. The sample records about 160,000 clones, roughly 95% being singletons. The sample consisted of blood. The sequence was obtained from an older woman in good health. The chain recombines TRBV2 with TRBJ1-3; 8 positions match TRBD1. CDR3 sequence reads: CASSSDRGGNTIYF. CDR3 coding DNA: TGTGCCAGCAGTTCCGACAGGGGTGGAAACACCATATATTTT.